Below, 9 T cell receptor beta chains from the same sample are listed, as sequenced in a study of post-analysis software for immune sequencing data (dated by TCRdb to 2014 to 2015). Receptor libraries were prepared by PCR. This sample was sequenced with an Illumina HiSeq 2500. To reduce PCR and sequencing biases, unique molecular identifiers were incorporated into the TCR beta cDNA libraries. TCRdb reprocessed the public reads (quality trimming at Q25 with fastp, clone calling with MiXCR) and kept in-frame beta chains. Each entry is one CDR3 protein sequence, shown with its most common DNA and genes. This sample comprises about half a million distinct CDR3 sequences, 30% to 40% of them detected only once. The ten largest account for 6% of the sample. The research as a whole found: About five TRBV segments, including TRBV5-6, TRBV5-1 and TRBV20-1, were significantly more frequent in patients than controls.

No antigen has been assigned to these receptors. Sequencing used blood. The receptor source for this set is a girl aged 2 to 17 with multiple sclerosis.

This clonotype came up many times. This chain joins TRBV11-2 and TRBJ2-3, with a tentative D call TRBD2 (6 bases). This CDR3 has 14 residues. V was shortened by 5 bases and J by 3 bases, with 12 bases between the two germline ends. The germline gives CDR1 SGHAT, CDR2 FQNNGV. In DNA form, the CDR3 reads TGTGCCAGCAGCCCTCGACTAGTAACAGATACGCAGTATTTT. Its translation: CASSPRLVTDTQYF.

The rearrangement joins TRBV5-6 to TRBJ1-5; D is possibly TRBD1 (5 bases). The CDR3 extends over 15 amino acids. From germline, CDR1 is SGHDT and CDR2 YYEEEE. Trimming cost V 0 bases and J 3 bases, with 10 bases left between them. The CDR3 here is CASSLGMGDNQPQHF. CDR3 bases: TGTGCCAGCAGCTTGGGGATGGGGGACAATCAGCCCCAGCATTTT.

This clonotype came up a few times. This chain connects TRBV7-2 to TRBJ2-7; 8 nucleotides agree with TRBD2. The CDR3 sequence is 13 residues long. With V trimmed by 2 bases and J by 6 bases, 3 bases remained unmatched. In germline, CDR1 is SGHTA, CDR2 FQGNSA. The CDR3 DNA reads as TGTGCCAGCAGCTTACACGGGGGGGTCGAGCAGTACTTC. Its translation: CASSLHGGVEQYF.

The chain links TRBV4-1 to TRBJ1-2, with 9 bases aligning to TRBD1. CDR1 MGHRA and CDR2 YSYEKL come from the germline V gene. This CDR3 spans 16 amino acids. The V gene end was trimmed by 4 bases and the J gene end by 4 bases; junction bases not matched to a gene: 10. The CDR3: CASSPDRGSFLYGYTF. CDR3 DNA: TGCGCCAGCAGCCCGGACAGGGGTTCATTTCTCTATGGCTACACCTTC.

The CDR3 nucleotides are TGTGCCAGCTTTTCCGGGACAGACTTTAGCAATCAGCCCCAGCATTTT. Its translation is CASFSGTDFSNQPQHF. This chain connects TRBV6-6 to TRBJ1-5; TRBD1 aligns across 7 bases. V was clipped by 8 bases and J by 0 bases; unmatched bases: 10. Germline-derived CDR1 and CDR2 are MNHNY and SVGAGI (reference sequence). This CDR3 region has 16 residues.

This chain links TRBV5-1 with TRBJ2-7, with D maybe TRBD2 (5 bases). Trimming shortened V by 1 base and J by 7 bases, and 12 bases separated the two germline ends. The CDR3 consists of 13 residues. Germline assignment: CDR1 SGHRS and CDR2 YFSETQ. CDR3 bases: TGCGCCAGCAGCTTGTCACCAACGGGAGAGCAGTACTTC. This translates into CASSLSPTGEQYF.

The chain couples TRBV6-1 to TRBJ2-1, with D maybe TRBD1 (6 bases). The CDR3 is 15 amino acids. V was cut by 6 bases and J by 2 bases, with 14 bases left in between. Germline V gene data show CDR1 as MNHNS and CDR2 as SASEGT. The CDR3 loop is CASRVGAGAYNEQFF. CDR3 DNA sequence: TGTGCCAGCAGAGTCGGGGCAGGGGCCTACAATGAGCAGTTCTTC.

Comment on this clonotype: This sequence may be a read error, since a much larger clone differs from it by one base. The rearrangement links TRBV20-1 to TRBJ1-2; D not certain. The V end was cut by 0 bases, the J end by 8 bases, with 7 bases between. The CDR3 is made up of 11 amino acids. Per the germline V gene, CDR1 is DFQATT and CDR2 is SNEGSKA (reference sequence). This CDR3 is CSARDRIGYTF. As DNA, the CDR3 is TGCAGTGCTAGAGATCGAATAGGCTACACCTTC.

The genes are TRBV20-1 and TRBJ2-1, with TRBD1 matching 7 bases. The ends lost 2 bases at V and 5 bases at J; junction bases unmatched: 3. The CDR3 is made up of 13 amino acids. Germline lookup yields CDR1 DFQATT and CDR2 SNEGSKA (reference sequence). The CDR3 bases are TGCAGTGCTAGACGGGACAGAAACAATGAGCAGTTCTTC. Translating gives CSARRDRNNEQFF.